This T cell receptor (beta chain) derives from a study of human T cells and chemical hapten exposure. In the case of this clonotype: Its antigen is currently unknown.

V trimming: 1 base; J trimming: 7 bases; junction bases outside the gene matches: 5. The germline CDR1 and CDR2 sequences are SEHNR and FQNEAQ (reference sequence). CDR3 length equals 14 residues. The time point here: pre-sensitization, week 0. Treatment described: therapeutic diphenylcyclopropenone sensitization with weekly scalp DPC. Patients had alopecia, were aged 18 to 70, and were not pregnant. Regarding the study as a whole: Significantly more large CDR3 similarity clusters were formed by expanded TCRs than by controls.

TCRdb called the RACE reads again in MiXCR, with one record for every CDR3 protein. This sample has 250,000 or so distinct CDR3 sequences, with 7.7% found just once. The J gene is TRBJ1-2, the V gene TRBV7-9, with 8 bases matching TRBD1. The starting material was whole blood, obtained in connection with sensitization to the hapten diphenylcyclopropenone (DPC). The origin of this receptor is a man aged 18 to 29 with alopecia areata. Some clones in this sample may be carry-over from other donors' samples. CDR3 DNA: TGTGCCAGCAGCTTAGGGGGACAGGAGGCTGGCTACACCTTC. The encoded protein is CASSLGGQEAGYTF.